This T cell receptor (beta chain) was documented in a study of blood T cell repertoires in COVID-19. Study context: The study drew acute and convalescent COVID-19 samples from the United States, Italy and Spain. Sources were T cells, B-cell-depleted T cells, or PBMCs; the material itself was cDNA or gDNA.

This CDR3 comprises 14 residues. Germline CDR1 reads DFQATT; CDR2 reads SNEGSKA (reference sequence). V was clipped by 3 bases and J by 4 bases; unmatched bases: 4. Per the authors' pipeline: Amplification of reference gene primers was used by the study to estimate nucleated cell counts. The data were produced by immunoSEQ multiplex PCR, yet TCRdb's version contains in-frame clones alone and is incomplete. The V and J calls and clone size were taken over from that table, and D and trimming were inferred from the DNA. Here the sample spans 200,000 to 250,000 clones, around four fifths being singletons.

The genes are TRBV20-1 and TRBJ2-2, with 8 bases aligning to TRBD2. The specimen sequenced was peripheral blood. The sequence derives from a man aged 25-45 years who had recovered from COVID-19. The CDR3: CSASPSGRTGELFF. The CDR3 DNA reads TGCAGTGCTAGTCCTAGCGGGCGCACCGGGGAGCTGTTTTTT.